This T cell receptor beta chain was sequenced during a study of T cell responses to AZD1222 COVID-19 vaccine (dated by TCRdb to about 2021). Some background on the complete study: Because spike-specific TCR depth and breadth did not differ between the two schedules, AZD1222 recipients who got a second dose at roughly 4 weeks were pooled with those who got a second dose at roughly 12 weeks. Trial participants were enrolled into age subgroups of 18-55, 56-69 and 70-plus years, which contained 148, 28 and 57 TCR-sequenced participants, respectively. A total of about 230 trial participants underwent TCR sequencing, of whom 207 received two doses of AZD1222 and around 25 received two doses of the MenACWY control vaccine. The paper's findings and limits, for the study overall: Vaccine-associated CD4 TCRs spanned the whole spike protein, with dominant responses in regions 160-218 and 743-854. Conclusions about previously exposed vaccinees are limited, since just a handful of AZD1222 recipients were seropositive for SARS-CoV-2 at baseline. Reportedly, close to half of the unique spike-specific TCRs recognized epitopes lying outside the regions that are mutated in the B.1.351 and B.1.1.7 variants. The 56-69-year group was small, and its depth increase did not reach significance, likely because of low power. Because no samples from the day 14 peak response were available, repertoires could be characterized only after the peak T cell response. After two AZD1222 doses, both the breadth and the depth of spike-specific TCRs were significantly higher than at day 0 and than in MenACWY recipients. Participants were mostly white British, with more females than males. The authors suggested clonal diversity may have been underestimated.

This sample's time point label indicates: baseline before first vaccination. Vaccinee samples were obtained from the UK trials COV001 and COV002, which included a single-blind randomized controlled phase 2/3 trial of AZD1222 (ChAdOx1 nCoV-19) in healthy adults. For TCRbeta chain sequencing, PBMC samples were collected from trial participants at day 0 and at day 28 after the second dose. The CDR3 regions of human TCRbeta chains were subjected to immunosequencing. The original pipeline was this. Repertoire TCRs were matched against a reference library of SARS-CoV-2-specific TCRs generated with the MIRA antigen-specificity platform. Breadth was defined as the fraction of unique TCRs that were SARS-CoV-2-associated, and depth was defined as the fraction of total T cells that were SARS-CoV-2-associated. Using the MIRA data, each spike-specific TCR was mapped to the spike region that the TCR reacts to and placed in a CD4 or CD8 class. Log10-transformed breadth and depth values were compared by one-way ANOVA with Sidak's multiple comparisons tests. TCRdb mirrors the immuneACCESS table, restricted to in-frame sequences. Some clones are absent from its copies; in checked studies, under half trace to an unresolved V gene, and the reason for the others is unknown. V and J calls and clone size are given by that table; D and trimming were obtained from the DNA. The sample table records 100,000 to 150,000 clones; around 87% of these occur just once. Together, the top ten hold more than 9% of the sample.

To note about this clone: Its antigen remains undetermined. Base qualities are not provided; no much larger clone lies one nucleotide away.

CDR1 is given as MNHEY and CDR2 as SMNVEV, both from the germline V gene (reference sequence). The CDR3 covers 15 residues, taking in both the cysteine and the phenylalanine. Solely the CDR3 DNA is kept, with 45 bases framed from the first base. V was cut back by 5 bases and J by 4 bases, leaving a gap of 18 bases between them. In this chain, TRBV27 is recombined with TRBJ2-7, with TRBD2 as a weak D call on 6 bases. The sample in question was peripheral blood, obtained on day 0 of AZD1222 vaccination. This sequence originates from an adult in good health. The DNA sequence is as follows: TGTGCCAGCAGTACGGCCTTCGGGGGAAGTTACGAGCAGTACTTC. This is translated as CASSTAFGGSYEQYF.